This T cell receptor beta chain comes out of a study of blood T cells in healthy people across ages. The study's findings and limits: Estimates based on one million T cells were treated as lower bounds.

They isolated at least 7 million PBMCs from each sample. Together with a sample-barcoded 5' primer, a J-beta primer mix was included in a second PCR lasting about 7 to 11 cycles. TCRdb re-called the 5' RACE reads through MiXCR, storing one row per CDR3 protein. Of 790,000 or so distinct CDR3 sequences in the sample, 45% to 70% were seen once. Note on this clonotype: The antigen is not known.

Specimen: blood. This clonotype was sampled from a man aged 40-55 years in good health.

In nucleotides, the CDR3 is TGTGCCAGCAGTCAGAAGGAAACTGGACAGGCTGAGACCCAGTACTTC. Amino acid sequence: CASSQKETGQAETQYF. The chain combines TRBV12-3 or TRBV12-4 with TRBJ2-5, with 7 nucleotides matching TRBD1. V was clipped by 5 bases and J by 5 bases; unmatched bases: 14. The CDR3 contains 16 residues.